This passage covers 2 T cell receptor beta chains from one sample sequenced in a study of T-cell reconstitution after alpha-beta-depleted transplantation in children. Researchers prepared the TCRbeta library using unique molecular identifiers, the study reports. TCRdb passed the PCR reads through MiXCR, listing each CDR3 protein once. The table shows roughly 500,000 distinct CDR3 sequences, with over 9.5% occurring only once. This sample comprised PBMCs, obtained before TCRalphabeta/CD19-depleted stem cell transplant. Receptors originate from a child aged 2-15 years with inherited bone marrow failure, due to receive a stem cell transplant.

This clonotype was seen at least ten times. V usage is TRBV11-2 and J usage is TRBJ1-1; a possible D gene is TRBD1 (5 bases). V was shortened by 5 bases and J by 7 bases, with 11 bases between the two germline ends. The CDR3 totals 12 residues. Germline CDR1 SGHAT, CDR2 FQNNGV. As DNA, the CDR3 is TGTGCCAGCAGCCTAATGGGACTTGAAGCTTTCTTT. Its translation: CASSLMGLEAFF.

At least ten counts were recorded for this clonotype. The chain carries TRBV7-8 and TRBJ2-3; the D gene is possibly TRBD1 (6 bases). V was trimmed by 3 bases and J by 2 bases, leaving 9 bases between them. Germline V CDR1 and CDR2: SGHVS, FQNEAQ. The CDR3 consists of 14 residues. The CDR3 sequence is CASSFQGYTDTQYF. The CDR3 nucleotides read TGTGCCAGCAGCTTTCAGGGGTACACAGATACGCAGTATTTT. Full variable domain (missing parts from reference TRBV7-8 and TRBJ2-3): GAGVSQSPRYKVAKRGQDVALRCDPISGHVSLFWYQQALGQGPEFLTYFQNEAQLDKSGLPSDRFFAERPEGSVSTLKIQRTQQEDSAVYLCASSFQGYTDTQYFGPGTRLTVL.